This T cell receptor (beta chain) was recovered during a study of identical twins. Study-level findings and limits: Weaker excess twin sharing was observed in beta out-of-frame sequences. Excess low generation probability was seen in twin-shared out-of-frame alpha sequences. Whereas memory repertoires showed no such difference, abundant cord blood beta clonotypes carried fewer insertions.

Worth noting for this clonotype: The antigen is not known.

It was template switching that added a universal primer site, and there were unique molecular identifiers on the cDNA. Each CDR3 protein gets one entry after TCRdb re-called the 5' RACE reads with MiXCR. The sample records about 570,000 distinct CDR3 sequences, more than 9% being singletons. V shed 3 bases and J 3 bases; nucleotides not matched to a gene: 7. The CDR3 is 16 amino acids. Germline CDR1 reads SGHDN; CDR2 reads FVKESK. This sample also appeared in a second study, on yellow fever vaccine responses in identical twins.

Sequencing used PBMCs. This chain joins TRBV14 and TRBJ2-2, with 7 bases identical to TRBD1. This clonotype was sampled from a woman under 30 in good health. In nucleotides, the CDR3 is TGTGCCAGCAGCCATGACCGGGACAGATACACCGGGGAGCTGTTTTTT. As protein: CASSHDRDRYTGELFF.